This T cell receptor (beta chain) was found in a study of post-analysis software for immune sequencing data. Concerning this clonotype: Its antigen is still unknown.

Study-wide results and caveats: Patients used about five TRBV segments, including TRBV5-6, TRBV5-1 and TRBV20-1, more often than controls. People with multiple sclerosis had a significantly lower normalized Chao1 diversity than controls did.

Included in the TCR beta cDNA libraries were unique molecular identifiers. TCRdb reanalysed the PCR reads using MiXCR and keeps one entry per CDR3 protein. Here the sample spans about 760,000 distinct CDR3 sequences, less than 35% being singletons. Trimming removed 4 bases from V and 0 bases from J; junction bases left unmatched: 18. CDR1 and CDR2 from the germline V gene are LGHDT and YNNKEL (reference sequence). CDR3 length: 21 residues. The source of this sequence is a girl aged 5-17 years with multiple sclerosis. What was sequenced was blood. The gene calls are TRBV3-1 and TRBJ2-6; TRBD1 aligns across 7 bases. CDR3 amino acids: CASSRLPQAGQADSGANVLTF. The DNA for the CDR3 is TGTGCCAGCAGCCGCTTACCACAGGCTGGACAGGCGGACTCTGGGGCCAACGTCCTGACTTTC.